This T cell receptor (beta chain) was recovered during a study of T cell clonotyping in hematopoietic cell transplantation. Study-level findings and limits: After transplant, recipient diversity fell while pathologically expanded clonotypes grew through day 180. CD4 and CD8 repertoire contributions could not be separated without sorting.

Recipients were bled about 28 days pretransplant and at posttransplant days 30, 100, 180. Concerning this clone: The antigen remains undetermined.

The CDR3 runs 16 residues. Trimming cost V 0 bases and J 0 bases, with 11 bases left between them. Germline-derived CDR1 and CDR2 are SGHRS and YFSETQ. The assay was immunoSEQ multiplex PCR, and TCRdb's table has in-frame clones only and misses some. The data contain some 15,000 clones, approximately 87% of them seen just once; the ten biggest clones take up around 4.2%. The sample was PBMCs, taken 100 days after allogeneic stem cell transplant. The sequence was obtained from a male patient in his sixties who had an allogeneic stem cell transplant from a related donor, so the T cells may come from the graft donor. Some clones in this sample may be carry-over from other donors' samples. The chain couples TRBV5-1 to TRBJ2-3; D is ambiguous. The DNA of the CDR3 is TGCGCCAGCAGCTTGGCCGACTCCCCTAGCACAGATACGCAGTATTTT. Protein: CASSLADSPSTDTQYF. The variable domain in full, with the rest retrieved from reference TRBV5-1 and TRBJ2-3, is KAGVTQTPRYLIKTRGQQVTLSCSPISGHRSVSWYQQTPGQGLQFLFEYFSETQRNKGNFPGRFSGRQFSNSRSEMNVSTLELGDSALYLCASSLADSPSTDTQYFGPGTRLTVL.